The source of this T cell receptor (beta chain) is a study of T cell responses to AZD1222 COVID-19 vaccine. Note on this clone: Its antigen is still unknown.

Sequencing was performed with immunoSEQ multiplex PCR; in TCRdb, only in-frame clones are kept and a portion is missing. The sample yields about 140,000 clones, 89% seen once. General study results and limits: CD4 TCRs linked to vaccination spanned spike, dominating at 160-218 and 743-854. Repertoires were collected only later (after the peak T cell response had occurred).

The length of the CDR3 is 14 residues. The V and J ends lost 6 bases and 0 bases respectively, with 6 bases between them. The germline V gene encodes CDR1 MNHEY and CDR2 SVGAGI. The TCR was taken from an adult in good health. This specimen consisted of peripheral blood, obtained on day 0 of AZD1222 vaccination. The rearrangement links TRBV6-5 to TRBJ2-6; D is undetermined. CDR3 loop: CASSHISGANVLTF. The CDR3 DNA is TGTGCCAGCAGCCATATCTCTGGGGCCAACGTCCTGACTTTC.